The 29 T cell receptor beta chains in this list originate from one sample, sequenced in a study of blood T cells in healthy people across ages. The second PCR ran roughly 6 to 11 cycles with a sample-barcoded 5' primer and J-beta primers. Using its own MiXCR run on the 5' RACE reads, TCRdb lists one record per CDR3 protein. The sample has over 450,000 distinct CDR3 sequences, less than 25% seen once. This sample was also put to use in a study of T cells of mothers and their children.

The sample was blood. The source is a boy between 10 and 17 years old in good health.

The chain combines TRBV2 with TRBJ2-5; TRBD1 matches 8 bases. The J call may be in error: the DNA end matches TRBJ2-7 better. Germline lookup yields CDR1 SNHLY and CDR2 FYNNEI. The CDR3 length is 14 residues. This CDR3 reads CASSGQGIAYEQYF. CDR3 nucleotide sequence: TGTGCCAGCAGTGGACAGGGGATTGCGTACGAGCAGTACTTC.

This clonotype was counted a few times. This rearrangement joins TRBV28 to TRBJ2-3, with D tentatively TRBD2 (6 bases). Trimming removed 6 bases at V and 2 bases at J, with 12 bases between. CDR1 is MDHEN and CDR2 is SYDVKM in the germline V gene. This CDR3 comprises 14 residues. CDR3: CASRGGRNTDTQYF. The DNA for the CDR3 is TGTGCCAGCAGAGGAGGGCGCAACACAGATACGCAGTATTTT.

The chain uses TRBV6-6 and TRBJ1-2; 7 positions agree with TRBD1. The CDR3 is made up of 14 amino acids. CDR1 is MNHNY, CDR2 SVGAGI, per germline (reference sequence). The ends lost 7 bases at V and 5 bases at J; junction bases unmatched: 10. The CDR3 region is CASTTGAGEYGYTF. For the CDR3, the DNA is TGTGCCAGCACTACAGGGGCGGGGGAGTATGGCTACACCTTC.

This clonotype was counted a few times. The chain combines TRBV15 with TRBJ2-7; TRBD2 agrees at 12 bases. Germline lookup yields CDR1 LNHNV and CDR2 YYDKDF (reference sequence). The CDR3 contains 15 residues. With V trimmed by 5 bases and J by 5 bases, 7 bases remained unmatched. CDR3 nucleotides: TGTGCCACCAGCCTTAGGACTAGCGGGATAAACGAGCAGTACTTC. Amino acids: CATSLRTSGINEQYF.

In regard to this clonotype: A much larger clone lies a single base off, so this may be a read error. The chain employs TRBV6-4 and TRBJ2-3, with 8 bases lining up with TRBD2. With 2 bases clipped from V and 4 bases from J, the junction kept 8 bases outside the gene matches. Per the germline V gene, CDR1 is MRHNA and CDR2 is SNTAGT. CDR3 length: 16 amino acids. The CDR3 region is CASSDESSGGADTQYF. The CDR3 nucleotides are TGTGCCAGCAGTGACGAATCCAGCGGGGGCGCAGATACGCAGTATTTT.

The chain employs TRBV29-1 and TRBJ2-1, with D perhaps TRBD1 or TRBD2 (5 bases each). The CDR3 totals 14 residues. Trimming removed 2 bases at V and 2 bases at J, with 10 bases between. CDR1 is SQVTM and CDR2 is ANQGSEA in the germline V gene. The CDR3 region has the DNA TGCAGCGTTGAAAGAGGGGTTACCTACAATGAGCAGTTCTTC. Amino acids: CSVERGVTYNEQFF.

The gene calls are TRBV20-1 and TRBJ2-6; D not certain. This CDR3 has 20 residues. From germline, CDR1 is DFQATT and CDR2 SNEGSKA (reference sequence). V was clipped by 0 bases and J by 0 bases, with 21 bases between them. The CDR3: CSARDLGKAFAFSGANVLTF. DNA of the CDR3: TGCAGTGCTAGAGATCTGGGGAAGGCCTTTGCCTTCTCTGGGGCCAACGTCCTGACTTTC.

In its sample, this clonotype was seen a few times. This chain links TRBV20-1 with TRBJ2-5; no firm D call. The closer fit of TRBJ2-7 to the DNA end suggests the J call may be wrong. Germline loops: CDR1 DFQATT, CDR2 SNEGSKA (reference sequence). The CDR3 covers 15 residues. The CDR3, as DNA: TGCAGTGTAGGGCCCGGAGCATCTTTGACGTACGAGCAGTACTTC. The encoded protein is CSVGPGASLTYEQYF.

This clonotype came up a few times. V and J are TRBV29-1 and TRBJ2-1; 16 nucleotides line up with TRBD2. Trimming at V came to 2 bases and at J to 7 bases, leaving 8 bases not matched to a gene. Germline V gene sequence: CDR1 SQVTM, CDR2 ANQGSEA. The CDR3 totals 17 residues. CDR3 amino acids: CSVERGLAGGPGNEQFF. The CDR3 bases are TGCAGCGTTGAACGGGGACTAGCGGGAGGGCCAGGGAATGAGCAGTTCTTC.

The J gene is TRBJ2-2, the V gene TRBV5-1; D is perhaps TRBD2 (5 bases). The germline V gene has CDR1 SGHRS and CDR2 YFSETQ. The CDR3 totals 15 residues. Trimming shortened V by 4 bases and J by 5 bases, and 15 bases separated the two germline ends. The DNA of the CDR3 is TGCGCCAGCAGCGGTACGGGATGGGGAACCGGGGAGCTGTTTTTT. Amino acids: CASSGTGWGTGELFF.

J is TRBJ2-3 and V is TRBV6-2 or TRBV6-3; no clear D gene. Germline CDR1 reads MNHEY; CDR2 reads SVGEGT. This CDR3 comprises 11 residues. Trimming left V 6 bases short and J 5 bases short, with 6 bases between. Written as DNA, the CDR3 is TGTGCCAGCAGATCACTAGATACGCAGTATTTT. This gives the protein CASRSLDTQYF.

The V call is TRBV24-1, the J call TRBJ2-5; possibly TRBD2 for D (5 bases). V was cut by 4 bases and J by 5 bases, with 13 bases left in between. The germline gives CDR1 KGHDR, CDR2 SFDVKD. This CDR3 contains 14 residues. CDR3 sequence reads: CATSDTDYHETQYF. The CDR3 DNA sequence: TGTGCCACCAGTGACACCGACTATCACGAGACCCAGTACTTC.

This clonotype was observed a handful of times. The chain couples TRBV25-1 to TRBJ1-2; 8 bases match TRBD1. The CDR3 has 15 amino acids. After removal of 3 bases from V and 4 bases from J, the junction contained 7 bases not matched to a gene. Germline loops: CDR1 MGHDK, CDR2 SYGVNS. The CDR3 here is CASSEGRGHGYGYTF. The CDR3 bases are TGTGCCAGCAGTGAGGGCAGGGGGCATGGCTATGGCTACACCTTC.

The J gene is TRBJ2-5, the V gene TRBV12-3 or TRBV12-4; D may be TRBD2 (6 bases). The CDR3 is 13 residues long. V lost 8 bases and J lost 1, with 11 bases in between. The CDR3 is CASGSGAQETQYF. CDR3 sequence (DNA): TGTGCCAGCGGTTCGGGAGCCCAAGAGACCCAGTACTTC.

The V and J genes are TRBV7-2 and TRBJ1-3; D is uncertain. The V end was cut by 3 bases, the J end by 0 bases, with 15 bases between. The CDR3 sequence is 17 residues long. CDR1 is SGHTA and CDR2 is FQGNSA in the germline V gene. This chain's CDR3 is CASSFAAEGYSGNTIYF. CDR3 DNA sequence: TGTGCCAGCAGCTTCGCGGCAGAGGGTTACTCTGGAAACACCATATATTTT.

The CDR3 nucleotides read TGTGCCATCAGTGGAACGGACGGAGCTAACTATGGCTACACCTTC. Translation gives CAISGTDGANYGYTF. V gene TRBV10-3 combines with J gene TRBJ1-2, with no clear D. V was clipped by 4 bases and J by 0 bases, with 12 bases between them. The CDR3 length is 15 residues. Germline V lookup: CDR1 ENHRY, CDR2 SYGVKD.

In its sample, this clonotype was seen a few times. This chain uses TRBV29-1 with TRBJ2-5; 13 bases are shared with TRBD2. The DNA end lines up better with TRBJ2-1; the J call may be wrong. The CDR3 runs to 15 residues. Germline V CDR1 and CDR2: SQVTM, ANQGSEA. The CDR3 loop reads CSVAGLAGEGNEQFF. The CDR3 DNA is TGCAGCGTTGCTGGACTAGCGGGGGAGGGGAATGAGCAGTTCTTC.

CDR3 loop: CASSPLPTGGDTGELFF. In nucleotides, the CDR3 is TGTGCCAGCAGCCCTTTACCCACAGGGGGCGACACCGGGGAGCTGTTTTTT. This chain links TRBV27 with TRBJ2-2, with TRBD1 matching 9 bases. Germline loops: CDR1 MNHEY, CDR2 SMNVEV (reference sequence). The CDR3 totals 17 residues. V was pared by 6 bases and J by 3 bases, with 11 bases of the junction left unmatched.

V usage is TRBV6-2 or TRBV6-3 and J usage is TRBJ1-1; possibly TRBD1 for D (6 bases). Trimming took off 0 bases at V and 4 bases at J, with 12 bases between the two ends. Germline lookup yields CDR1 MNHEY and CDR2 SVGEGT. The CDR3 is 15 amino acids. CDR3 loop: CASSYSTGAGTEAFF. DNA for the CDR3: TGTGCCAGCAGTTACTCGACGGGGGCCGGCACTGAAGCTTTCTTT.

This clonotype was found many times. V gene TRBV6-1 combines with J gene TRBJ1-3, with D possibly matching TRBD1 (5 bases). The CDR3 has 16 residues. Trimming took off 0 bases at V and 1 base at J, with 10 bases between the two ends. CDR1 is MNHNS and CDR2 is SASEGT in the germline V gene. CDR3 in DNA: TGTGCCAGCAGTGAAGCGCGGGGCTGGTCTGGAAACACCATATATTTT. Protein product: CASSEARGWSGNTIYF.

This clonotype was observed a handful of times. The gene calls are TRBV5-1 and TRBJ2-1; D remains unclear. Near its end, the DNA agrees better with TRBJ2-5, so the J call may be wrong. This CDR3 spans 15 amino acids. Germline V CDR1 and CDR2: SGHRS, YFSETQ. DNA for the CDR3: TGCGCCAGCAGCCCCTTTAGTAGAGGTCAAGAGACCCAGTACTTC. Protein product: CASSPFSRGQETQYF.

The chain couples TRBV27 to TRBJ2-5, with 10 bases that match TRBD1. The end of the DNA fits TRBJ2-1 better, so the J call may be wrong. CDR3 length equals 16 residues. CDR1 is MNHEY, CDR2 SMNVEV, per germline (reference sequence). CDR3 DNA sequence: TGTGCCAGCAACCCACAGACAGGGGGCCTCTACAATGAGCAGTTCTTC. This codes for CASNPQTGGLYNEQFF.

With regard to this clonotype: This may come from a read error, since a much larger clone is one base off. The chain recombines TRBV7-2 with TRBJ2-2, with 8 bases matching TRBD2. The CDR3 is made up of 15 amino acids. Per the germline V gene, CDR1 is SGHTA and CDR2 is FQGNSA. The DNA of the CDR3 is TGTGCCACCGAAGCGGGGGCCACGAACACCGGGAAGCTGTTTTTT. This gives the protein CATEAGATNTGKLFF.

This chain links TRBV7-2 with TRBJ2-1, with D uncertain. Germline V gene sequence: CDR1 SGHTA, CDR2 FQGNSA. V lost 3 bases to trimming and J lost 0 bases, with 9 bases between them. The CDR3 runs to 15 residues. The CDR3 here is CASSFGGFSYNEQFF. The CDR3 DNA sequence: TGTGCCAGCAGCTTCGGCGGATTCTCCTACAATGAGCAGTTCTTC.

V usage is TRBV6-1 and J usage is TRBJ1-2; 8 bases map to TRBD1. V was clipped by 5 bases and J by 6 bases; unmatched bases: 2. The germline CDR1 and CDR2 sequences are MNHNS and SASEGT. This CDR3 region has 12 residues. In DNA, the CDR3 is TGTGCCAGCAGTCCACAGGGGGATGGCTACACCTTC. The encoded protein is CASSPQGDGYTF.

This chain uses TRBV29-1 with TRBJ1-1, with a weak D call TRBD1 (5 bases). The CDR3 consists of 12 residues. The germline V gene encodes CDR1 SQVTM and CDR2 ANQGSEA. Trimming removed 5 bases from V and 3 bases from J, with 10 bases in between. CDR3 nucleotide sequence: TGCAGCGTTCACGGGGGAGACACTGAAGCTTTCTTT. Translated, it gives CSVHGGDTEAFF.

The V gene is TRBV20-1, the J gene TRBJ2-1, with D hard to call. The germline CDR1 and CDR2 sequences are DFQATT and SNEGSKA (reference sequence). Trimming took off 3 bases at V and 6 bases at J, with 6 bases between the two ends. CDR3 length equals 11 residues. CDR3 DNA sequence: TGCAGTGCTAGTTCGGTCAATGAGCAGTTCTTC. Amino acid sequence: CSASSVNEQFF.

This clonotype was seen only a few times. V and J are TRBV7-2 and TRBJ1-1, with D perhaps matching TRBD1 (5 bases). This CDR3 region has 13 residues. Germline V gene lookup returns CDR1 SGHTA and CDR2 FQGNSA. V lost 0 bases, J lost 5 bases, and 7 bases lay in between. The CDR3: CASSLASGTEAFF. The CDR3 DNA sequence: TGTGCCAGCAGCTTAGCTTCAGGGACTGAAGCTTTCTTT.

This clonotype was recorded a few times. The genes are TRBV9 and TRBJ2-4, with 10 positions matching TRBD1. Germline V lookup: CDR1 SGDLS, CDR2 YYNGEE. J lost 0 bases, V lost 3 bases, and 12 bases had no gene match. The CDR3 spans 19 residues. The CDR3 sequence is CASSDTGTGDLLAKNIQYF. DNA of the CDR3: TGTGCCAGCAGCGACACCGGGACAGGGGATCTTCTAGCCAAAAACATTCAGTACTTC. Filled out from reference TRBV9 and TRBJ2-4, the complete variable domain reads DSGVTQTPKHLITATGQRVTLRCSPRSGDLSVYWYQQSLDQGLQFLIQYYNGEERAKGNILERFSAQQFPDLHSELNLSSLELGDSALYFCASSDTGTGDLLAKNIQYFGAGTRLSVL.